This TCR beta chain appears in the sequencing data of a study of shared clonotypes between healthy human individuals. This clone was picked up a small number of times. The same CDR3 is also encoded by other DNA sequences in this sample. There are 12 residues in the CDR3. Trimming cost V 7 bases and J 0 bases; bases outside gene matches: 0. Germline lookup yields CDR1 SGHRS and CDR2 YFSETQ. The protocol was immunoSEQ multiplex PCR, while the TCRdb copy is restricted to in-frame clones and leaves out a portion. The data contain around 940,000 clones, less than 85% of them singletons. This rearrangement joins TRBV5-1 to TRBJ2-5, with TRBD1 matching over 7 bases. The receptor's source is a man younger than 35 in good health. Sample: memory CD4+ T cells sorted from blood. Sample subset: CD45RA-negative fraction. The CDR3 here is CASGTDQETQYF. CDR3 bases: TGCGCCAGCGGGACAGACCAAGAGACCCAGTACTTC.